One and the same sample provided the 22 T cell receptor beta chains below, sequenced in a study of blood T cell repertoires in COVID-19. The method was immunoSEQ multiplex PCR; TCRdb's version includes in-frame clones alone and lacks a portion of them. The sample has around 250,000 clones; 70% to 90% are singletons. The sequenced material came from peripheral blood. These TCRs come from a man between 18 and 35 years old with active or convalescent COVID-19.

This chain uses TRBV14 with TRBJ2-5; 7 bases align to TRBD2. Trimming took 5 bases from V and 5 from J; bases not matched to a gene: 11. In germline, CDR1 is SGHDN, CDR2 FVKESK. The CDR3 loop spans 15 amino acids. The CDR3 region has the DNA TGTGCCAGCAGCTGGTCGGCGGGAGTGGGGGAGACCCAGTACTTC. It encodes CASSWSAGVGETQYF. Full variable domain (missing parts from reference TRBV14 and TRBJ2-5): EAGVTQFPSHSVIEKGQTVTLRCDPISGHDNLYWYRRVMGKEIKFLLHFVKESKQDESGMPNNRFLAERTGGTYSTLKVQPAELEDSGVYFCASSWSAGVGETQYFGPGTRLLVL.

The chain is built from TRBV27 and TRBJ1-5, with D hard to call. There are 13 residues in the CDR3. The germline V gene has CDR1 MNHEY and CDR2 SMNVEV (reference sequence). Trimming took 6 bases from V and 4 from J, leaving 10 bases between them. CDR3 region: CASSSETNQPQHF. The CDR3 DNA is TGTGCCAGCAGCTCAGAGACTAATCAGCCCCAGCATTTT.

This clone was counted only a few times. The chain carries TRBV10-3 and TRBJ2-2; TRBD2 is a possible D gene (6 bases). Germline CDR1 and CDR2: ENHRY and SYGVKD. The length of the CDR3 is 14 residues. V dropped 10 bases and J dropped 4 bases, with 16 bases sitting between them. The CDR3 loop reads CATNRREGTGELFF. CDR3 bases: TGTGCCACCAACAGGCGGGAAGGCACCGGGGAGCTGTTTTTT.

The chain couples TRBV18 to TRBJ2-7; the D gene is possibly TRBD1 (6 bases). V shed 5 bases and J shed 5 bases, with 16 bases lying between them. CDR3 length: 14 residues. CDR1 KGHSH and CDR2 LQKENI come from the germline V gene. The CDR3 spells CASSFSGANHEQYF. CDR3 nucleotides: TGTGCCAGCTCATTCTCAGGGGCGAACCACGAGCAGTACTTC.

The chain carries TRBV6-5 and TRBJ2-7; 11 bases are shared with TRBD2. This CDR3 spans 14 amino acids. V was clipped by 7 bases and J by 0 bases; unmatched bases: 2. Germline V gene sequence: CDR1 MNHEY, CDR2 SVGAGI. DNA for the CDR3: TGTGCCAGCACCGGGACTAGCGGCTCCTACGAGCAGTACTTC. Translation gives CASTGTSGSYEQYF.

This clone has only a few counts. CDR3 sequence (DNA): TGTGCCAGCAGTTACGCGGGGGGAGGAGGGTATGGCTACACCTTC. Protein product: CASSYAGGGGYGYTF. V usage is TRBV6-5 and J usage is TRBJ1-2, with TRBD1 as a possible D gene (5 bases). Trimming shortened V by 2 bases and J by 5 bases, and 15 bases separated the two germline ends. Germline loops: CDR1 MNHEY, CDR2 SVGAGI. The CDR3 runs 15 residues.

The V gene is TRBV19, the J gene TRBJ1-3; D remains unclear. The CDR3 is made up of 15 amino acids. Per the germline V gene, CDR1 is LNHDA and CDR2 is SQIVND (reference sequence). V was clipped by 3 bases and J by 4 bases, with 13 bases between them. The CDR3 sequence: CASSMSQTSGNTIYF. In DNA form, the CDR3 reads TGTGCCAGTAGTATGTCGCAGACATCCGGAAACACCATATATTTT.

The V call is TRBV6-5, the J call TRBJ1-4, with 7 positions matching TRBD1. J gave up 8 bases and V 4 bases, and 13 bases lay outside the gene matches. There are 16 residues in the CDR3. The germline gives CDR1 MNHEY, CDR2 SVGAGI. In DNA, the CDR3 is TGTGCCAGCAGTTCCGTACCGACAGGGATCGGCGAAAAACTGTTTTTT. Its translation is CASSSVPTGIGEKLFF.

The genes are TRBV5-5 and TRBJ1-2, with D unresolved. V lost 1 base and J 8 bases, leaving 21 bases between the germline ends. Looked up from germline, CDR1 is SGHKS and CDR2 is YYEKEE (reference sequence). The CDR3 spans 16 residues. The CDR3 DNA reads TGTGCCAGCAGCTTGAGAATGGAGGGAAAACTCCGGGGCTACACCTTC. Amino acid sequence: CASSLRMEGKLRGYTF.

The chain is built from TRBV11-2 and TRBJ1-2; 7 nucleotides line up with TRBD1. The CDR3 runs to 15 residues. Germline CDR1 and CDR2: SGHAT and FQNNGV. Trimming cost V 5 bases and J 8 bases; bases outside gene matches: 14. In DNA form, the CDR3 reads TGTGCCAGCAGCCAAGAGACAGGGCTGAGGCGGGGCTACACCTTC. It specifies CASSQETGLRRGYTF.

This chain connects TRBV19 to TRBJ2-5; perhaps TRBD1 as D (5 bases). Germline CDR1 LNHDA, CDR2 SQIVND (reference sequence). V was trimmed by 5 bases and J by 2 bases, leaving 9 bases between them. The CDR3 covers 13 residues. DNA for the CDR3: TGTGCCAGTAGTTTACAGGAGCAAGAGACCCAGTACTTC. It yields the protein CASSLQEQETQYF.

This clone was counted between two and nine times. The gene calls are TRBV6-5 and TRBJ1-3; a possible D gene is TRBD1 (5 bases). The ends were cut back, 6 bases at V and 8 bases at J, with 11 bases in the middle. This CDR3 has 12 amino acids. The germline gives CDR1 MNHEY, CDR2 SVGAGI. For the CDR3, the DNA is TGTGCCAGCAGGAAAGGAGGGGACACCATATATTTT. Amino acid sequence: CASRKGGDTIYF.

The chain employs TRBV19 and TRBJ1-5; D is possibly TRBD1 (6 bases). Trimming removed 3 bases at V and 3 bases at J, with 12 bases between. CDR1 LNHDA and CDR2 SQIVND come from the germline V gene (reference sequence). This CDR3 comprises 15 residues. The CDR3 spells CASSMARGTNQPQHF. CDR3 nucleotide sequence: TGTGCCAGTAGTATGGCGAGGGGGACCAATCAGCCCCAGCATTTT.

CDR3 region: CASSLELANTDTQYF. DNA for the CDR3: TGCGCCAGCAGCTTGGAGCTAGCGAACACAGATACGCAGTATTTT. J is TRBJ2-3 and V is TRBV5-1; D is perhaps TRBD2 (6 bases). V dropped 0 bases and J dropped 2 bases, with 10 bases sitting between them. CDR3 length: 15 amino acids. Germline assignment: CDR1 SGHRS and CDR2 YFSETQ.

The gene calls are TRBV4-2 and TRBJ2-3, with a tentative D call TRBD2 (5 bases). Germline values: CDR1 LGHNA, CDR2 YNFKEQ. Trimming left V 0 bases short and J 3 bases short, with 13 bases between. The CDR3 runs to 16 residues. The CDR3 reads CASSQDRASGTDTQYF. The CDR3 coding sequence is TGTGCCAGCAGCCAAGATAGGGCCTCGGGGACAGATACGCAGTATTTT.

The rearrangement joins TRBV12-3 or TRBV12-4 to TRBJ2-2; D gene uncertain. The CDR3 contains 12 residues. V lost 6 bases and J 5 bases, leaving 7 bases between the germline ends. The CDR3 reads CASRPSTGELFF. For the CDR3, the DNA is TGTGCCAGCAGGCCTAGTACCGGGGAGCTGTTTTTT.

This sequence joins TRBV3-1 (or the pseudogene TRBV3-2) and TRBJ1-4, with a possible D match to TRBD1 (6 bases). Germline values: CDR1 LGHDT, CDR2 YNNKEL (reference sequence). Between the trimmed V and J ends, which lost 1 base and 5 bases, there was a span of 11 bases. The length of the CDR3 is 15 residues. The CDR3 region has the DNA TGTGCCAGCAGCCAAGTCCAGGGGTGGAATGAAAAACTGTTTTTT. Amino acids: CASSQVQGWNEKLFF.

The sample holds a few counts of this clone. This chain's CDR3 is CASSTGQVETQYF. The CDR3 region has the DNA TGTGCCAGCAGCACGGGACAGGTAGAGACCCAGTACTTC. The rearrangement uses TRBV7-9 and TRBJ2-5; 8 bases are shared with TRBD1. CDR3 length: 13 residues. The germline V gene encodes CDR1 SEHNR and CDR2 FQNEAQ (reference sequence). J lost 4 bases, V lost 5 bases, and 3 bases had no gene match.

The V call is TRBV27, the J call TRBJ1-1; maybe TRBD1 (5 bases). The CDR3 sequence is 15 residues long. The V and J ends lost 8 bases and 6 bases respectively, with 22 bases between them. Germline V gene lookup returns CDR1 MNHEY and CDR2 SMNVEV (reference sequence). The CDR3 here is CASGTLGQMGAEAFF. The CDR3 DNA sequence: TGTGCCAGCGGTACCCTCGGACAAATGGGCGCTGAAGCTTTCTTT.

This sequence joins TRBV6-5 and TRBJ2-7, with D tentatively TRBD1 (6 bases). V was shortened by 6 bases and J by 8 bases, with 20 bases between the two germline ends. The CDR3 is 14 amino acids. Germline V gene data show CDR1 as MNHEY and CDR2 as SVGAGI. The CDR3 nucleotides read TGTGCCAGCAGAGGAGGAGTCGATGGGGACAAGCAGTACTTC. It codes for CASRGGVDGDKQYF.

The chain has TRBV5-4 and TRBJ2-1; no definite D call. Looked up from germline, CDR1 is SGHNT and CDR2 is YYREEE (reference sequence). The CDR3 has 12 residues. V was clipped by 4 bases and J by 13 bases, with 15 bases between them. This CDR3 is CASSPSSPLQFF. The CDR3 DNA reads TGTGCCAGCAGCCCCTCGTCTCCACTCCAGTTCTTC.

The V call is TRBV6-5, the J call TRBJ2-3; 10 bases line up with TRBD1. The CDR3 sequence is 15 residues long. The trim removed 8 bases at V and 3 bases at J, leaving 8 bases unmatched. Per the germline V gene, CDR1 is MNHEY and CDR2 is SVGAGI. CDR3 coding DNA: TGTGCCAGCGCATGGGACAGGGGTGGGACAGATACGCAGTATTTT. Protein: CASAWDRGGTDTQYF.